The 16 T cell receptor beta chains below were found in one sample sequenced in a study of T cell repertoires in cytomegalovirus infection (dated by TCRdb to the late 2010s). What these receptors recognize is not known. Interpreted using the paper, the treatment or condition label stands for: in vitro stimulation with specific CMV peptide epitopes to enrich CMV-specific T cells. The sequencer was an Illumina HiSeq 1500. The public reads were quality trimmed at Q25 with fastp and then assembled into clones with MiXCR by TCRdb, keeping productive beta chains. For every CDR3 protein sequence, its rows merge into one entry that carries the most common genes and DNA. The sample data list fewer than 70,000 distinct CDR3 sequences, and roughly 28% of these were observed just once. Roughly three fifths of the sample lies in the top ten. Sequencing was performed on CD8+ T cells from cultured PBMCs, taken from culture after CMV antigen stimulation. The source of these receptors is a human donor in good health (CMV status not recorded). Some clones in this sample may be carry-over from other donors' samples.

The chain carries TRBV11-3 and TRBJ2-7; D call uncertain. The CDR3 sequence is 13 residues long. V was trimmed by 1 base and J by 4 bases, leaving 8 bases between them. Germline values: CDR1 SGHNT, CDR2 YENEEA. The CDR3 loop is CASSLADQYEQYF. The CDR3 nucleotides read TGTGCCAGCAGCTTAGCGGATCAATACGAGCAGTACTTC.

The V gene is TRBV10-2, the J gene TRBJ2-7; 7 bases match TRBD2. The germline gives CDR1 WSHSY, CDR2 SAAADI. Germline trimming cut 5 bases from V and 6 bases from J; bases unmatched to any gene: 4. The CDR3 extends over 12 amino acids. Written as DNA, the CDR3 is TGCGCCAGCAGTCCAACTAGCGTCGAGCAGTACTTC. Translated, it gives CASSPTSVEQYF.

The chain combines TRBV6-5 with TRBJ2-1; tentatively, D is TRBD2 (6 bases). V was cut by 2 bases and J by 10 bases, with 9 bases left in between. CDR1 and CDR2 (germline): MNHEY, SVGAGI. There are 12 residues in the CDR3. Here the CDR3 DNA reads TGTGCCAGCAGTTACGGGGACTTAGAGCAGTTCTTC. Amino acids: CASSYGDLEQFF.

The chain is built from TRBV6-1 and TRBJ1-5, with a weak D call TRBD1 (5 bases). The CDR3 is made up of 15 amino acids. The germline CDR1 and CDR2 sequences are MNHNS and SASEGT. Trimming pared 7 bases from V and 4 bases from J, leaving 17 bases between. In DNA form, the CDR3 reads TGTGCCAGCATGCCGCCGAAGAGGGGAAATCAGCCCCAGCATTTT. Translated, it gives CASMPPKRGNQPQHF.

This clonotype was detected only a few times. This chain uses TRBV7-6 with TRBJ2-1; 13 bases are a match to TRBD2. This CDR3 is 15 amino acids long. In germline, CDR1 is SGHVS, CDR2 FNYEAQ. V shed 5 bases, J shed 9 bases, and the junction held 7 bases outside the gene matches. The CDR3 DNA follows: TGTGCCAGCAGCACCGGACTAGCGGGAGTGGGTGAGCAGTTCTTC. It codes for CASSTGLAGVGEQFF.

Ten or more counts support this clonotype. The genes are TRBV7-8 and TRBJ2-1; D perhaps matches TRBD2 (5 bases). The CDR3 has 16 residues. CDR1 and CDR2 from the germline V gene are SGHVS and FQNEAQ. The ends were cut back, 4 bases at V and 8 bases at J, with 21 bases in the middle. CDR3 DNA: TGTGCCAGCAGCTCGCAGGACTTCCAAGTTCGGGATGAGCAGTTCTTC. This codes for CASSSQDFQVRDEQFF.

This clonotype appeared a few times. The chain employs TRBV28 and TRBJ2-1, with TRBD2 as a possible D gene (5 bases). Germline values: CDR1 MDHEN, CDR2 SYDVKM. The V gene lost 5 bases and the J gene lost 3 bases, with 17 bases spanning the gap. The CDR3 contains 16 residues. CDR3 DNA: TGTGCCAGCAGTATCGATACGGGTCGGGACTACAATGAGCAGTTCTTC. Its protein is CASSIDTGRDYNEQFF.

This clonotype was seen more than once but under ten times. The genes are TRBV27 and TRBJ1-2; 9 bases map to TRBD1. With 0 bases clipped from V and 4 bases from J, the junction kept 9 bases outside the gene matches. The CDR3 loop spans 17 amino acids. Germline CDR1 reads MNHEY; CDR2 reads SMNVEV (reference sequence). The CDR3 region is CASSLSYGTGNLYGYTF. In DNA form, the CDR3 reads TGTGCCAGCAGTTTATCTTACGGGACAGGGAATCTCTATGGCTACACCTTC.

This clonotype has only a few counts. The rearrangement links TRBV6-5 to TRBJ1-3; possibly TRBD1 for D (6 bases). The CDR3 has 14 residues. Germline V lookup: CDR1 MNHEY, CDR2 SVGAGI. Between the trimmed V and J ends, which lost 2 bases and 2 bases, there was a span of 7 bases. The CDR3 DNA reads as TGTGCCAGCAGTTACGAGGGGGCTGGAAACACCATATATTTT. Its translation is CASSYEGAGNTIYF.

In its sample, this clonotype was seen a few times. The chain has TRBV3-1 and TRBJ1-2, with D perhaps TRBD1 (5 bases). V was clipped by 7 bases and J by 4 bases, with 16 bases between them. Germline V gives CDR1 LGHDT, CDR2 YNNKEL (reference sequence). There are 14 residues in the CDR3. The CDR3 nucleotides read TGTGCCAGCATCGGGACCGACGACCCCTATGGCTACACCTTC. This translates into CASIGTDDPYGYTF.

There are many counts of this clonotype. The rearrangement joins TRBV7-2 to TRBJ1-6, with a tentative D call TRBD1 (5 bases). Germline loops: CDR1 SGHTA, CDR2 FQGNSA. V was clipped by 1 base and J by 8 bases, with 12 bases between them. The CDR3 spans 15 residues. The CDR3 region has the DNA TGTGCCAGCAGCTTAGAGAGGGGCTTTGATTCACCCCTCCACTTT. Protein sequence: CASSLERGFDSPLHF.

This sequence joins TRBV7-2 and TRBJ2-2; the D gene is possibly TRBD2 (5 bases). The germline CDR1 and CDR2 sequences are SGHTA and FQGNSA. The CDR3 totals 12 residues. V lost 5 bases and J 6 bases, leaving 7 bases between the germline ends. The DNA for the CDR3 is TGTGCCAGCAGCCGGGGAGCCGGGGAGCTGTTTTTT. It codes for CASSRGAGELFF.

The V call is TRBV7-6, the J call TRBJ2-5; TRBD1 matches 7 bases. Germline CDR1 and CDR2: SGHVS and FNYEAQ. The CDR3 is 16 amino acids. V trimming: 1 base; J trimming: 5 bases; junction bases outside the gene matches: 10. CDR3 amino acids: CASSLGTGATSETQYF. The CDR3 region has the DNA TGTGCCAGCAGCTTAGGAACAGGGGCTACGTCGGAGACCCAGTACTTC.

In this sample, this clonotype turned up a few times. The V and J genes are TRBV27 and TRBJ1-4; 12 positions agree with TRBD1. The CDR3 covers 17 residues. Germline lookup yields CDR1 MNHEY and CDR2 SMNVEV (reference sequence). With V trimmed by 5 bases and J by 7 bases, 11 bases remained unmatched. CDR3 sequence: CASSPYGTGGRGEKLFF. Written as DNA, the CDR3 is TGTGCCAGCAGTCCGTACGGGACAGGGGGCCGGGGTGAAAAACTGTTTTTT. The full variable domain, with the rest looked up from reference TRBV27 and TRBJ1-4, is EAQVTQNPRYLITVTGKKLTVTCSQNMNHEYMSWYRQDPGLGLRQIYYSMNVEVTDKGDVPEGYKVSRKEKRNFPLILESPSPNQTSLYFCASSPYGTGGRGEKLFFGSGTQLSVL.

The CDR3 coding sequence is TGTGCCAGCAGCGCCGGACAGGGAAATTCACCCCTCCACTTT. Protein sequence: CASSAGQGNSPLHF. V is TRBV7-6 and J is TRBJ1-6; 8 bases map to TRBD1. Germline V lookup: CDR1 SGHVS, CDR2 FNYEAQ. The CDR3 runs 14 residues. Trimming took 5 bases from V and 7 from J; bases not matched to a gene: 4.

The chain links TRBV9 to TRBJ1-2; 12 bases agree with TRBD1. Germline CDR1 and CDR2: SGDLS and YYNGEE. V dropped 2 bases and J dropped 3; count of bases not matched to a gene: 11. This CDR3 has 18 amino acids. This CDR3 reads CASSVSGTGGLQDYGYTF. The CDR3 DNA reads TGTGCCAGCAGCGTCTCCGGGACAGGGGGCCTCCAGGACTATGGCTACACCTTC.